This T cell receptor beta chain originates from a study of T-cell reconstitution after alpha-beta-depleted transplantation in children. It was with unique molecular identifiers that the TCRbeta library was prepared. Using its own MiXCR run on the PCR reads, TCRdb lists one record per CDR3 protein. The repertoire holds approximately 89,000 distinct CDR3 sequences, with around 15% as singletons. Germline assignment: CDR1 SGHNT and CDR2 YYREEE (reference sequence). The germline V and J ends were trimmed by 7 bases and 3 bases, with 15 bases remaining between them. CDR3 length: 14 residues. The clonotype was recovered from a male patient between 2 and 10 years old who had a stem cell transplant for acute lymphoblastic leukemia, so the T cells may come from the graft donor. The chain combines TRBV5-4 with TRBJ2-3; a possible D gene is TRBD2 (6 bases). The sample in question was PBMCs, mostly from graft donor cells, obtained 180 days after TCRalphabeta/CD19-depleted stem cell transplant. The CDR3 sequence: CASSTWGETDTQYF. CDR3 DNA sequence: TGTGCCAGCTCGACTTGGGGGGAAACAGATACGCAGTATTTT.